Listed below are T cell receptor beta chains from one sample, sequenced in a study of cytomegalovirus exposure and HLA in healthy donors. Libraries were prepared by immunoSEQ multiplex PCR; TCRdb keeps only in-frame clonotypes and omits some of them. Of some 150,000 clones listed, 70% to 80% are singletons. The sample taken for sequencing was PBMCs. These receptors were collected from a male donor in good health and CMV-seronegative. The CDR3 runs from the conserved cysteine through the conserved F or W. A D gene is named only where the DNA matches it firmly. The size entry is marked missing in some rows and otherwise reads once, few, many or a size class.

>11|TRBV20-1|NA|NA|TRBJ2-1
CSARGRDEQFF
TGCAGTGCTAGAGGTCGGGATGAGCAGTTCTTC
>14|TRBV27|TRBD1|few|TRBJ1-5
CASSSTGGLEPQHF
TGTGCCAGCAGTAGCACAGGGGGCCTAGAGCCCCAGCATTTT
>17|TRBV7-2|NA|NA|TRBJ1-6
CASSLHQGSSYNSPLHF
TGTGCCAGCAGCTTGCATCAGGGGTCCTCCTATAATTCACCCCTCCACTTT
>12|TRBV29-1|NA|NA|TRBJ1-1
CSVEVGDTEAFF
TGCAGCGTTGAAGTAGGGGACACTGAAGCTTTCTTT
>14|TRBV5-4|TRBD1|NA|TRBJ2-7
CASSLDQGAREQYF
TGTGCCAGCAGCTTGGATCAGGGGGCGCGGGAGCAGTACTTC
>15|TRBV25-1|NA|few|TRBJ1-5
CASSGRVDSNQPQHF
TGTGCCAGCAGTGGGAGGGTTGATAGCAATCAGCCCCAGCATTTT
>13|TRBV6-5|NA|NA|TRBJ1-3
CASRGTSGGTIYF
TGTGCCAGCAGGGGGACAAGTGGAGGCACCATATATTTT
>14|TRBV19|NA|NA|TRBJ2-4
CASRNPLQGNIQYF
TGTGCCAGTAGAAATCCGCTCCAGGGGAACATTCAGTACTTC
>15|TRBV6-1|TRBD2|NA|TRBJ2-1
CASTVGTSRYNEQFF
TGTGCCAGCACGGTGGGGACTAGCAGGTACAATGAGCAGTTCTTC
>13|TRBV2|NA|NA|TRBJ2-5
CASNGQPQETQYF
TGTGCCAGCAACGGACAGCCCCAAGAGACCCAGTACTTC
>15|TRBV6-4|TRBD2|NA|TRBJ2-1
CASSETSGSYNEQFF
TGTGCCAGCAGCGAAACTAGCGGTTCCTACAATGAGCAGTTCTTC
>13|TRBV27|TRBD1|few|TRBJ2-2
CASKIGGIGELFF
TGTGCCAGCAAGATAGGGGGCATCGGGGAGCTGTTTTTT